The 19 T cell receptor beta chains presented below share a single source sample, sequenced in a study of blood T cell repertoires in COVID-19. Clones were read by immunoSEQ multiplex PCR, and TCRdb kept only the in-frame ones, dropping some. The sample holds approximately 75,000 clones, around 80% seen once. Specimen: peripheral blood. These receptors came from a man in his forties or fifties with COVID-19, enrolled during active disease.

CDR3 amino acids: CASSSYEGRYYNEQFF. CDR3 coding DNA: TGTGCCAGCAGCTCTTACGAGGGAAGGTACTACAATGAGCAGTTCTTC. The chain uses TRBV7-9 and TRBJ2-1, with a weak D call TRBD2 (5 bases). The CDR3 sequence is 16 residues long. Trimming cost V 4 bases and J 3 bases, with 16 bases left between them. Germline V CDR1 and CDR2: SEHNR, FQNEAQ (reference sequence).

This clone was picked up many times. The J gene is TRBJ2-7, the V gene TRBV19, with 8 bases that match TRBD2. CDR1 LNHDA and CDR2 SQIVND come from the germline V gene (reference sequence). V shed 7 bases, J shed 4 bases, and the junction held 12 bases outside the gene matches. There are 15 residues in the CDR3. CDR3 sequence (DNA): TGTGCCAGTAAGGGTCAGGAAGCGGGAGCTTACGAGCAGTACTTC. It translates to CASKGQEAGAYEQYF.

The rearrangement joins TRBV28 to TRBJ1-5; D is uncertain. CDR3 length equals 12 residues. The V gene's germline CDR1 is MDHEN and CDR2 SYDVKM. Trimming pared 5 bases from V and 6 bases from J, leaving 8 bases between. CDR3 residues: CASSEERQPQHF. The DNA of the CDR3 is TGTGCCAGCAGTGAGGAGCGTCAGCCCCAGCATTTT.

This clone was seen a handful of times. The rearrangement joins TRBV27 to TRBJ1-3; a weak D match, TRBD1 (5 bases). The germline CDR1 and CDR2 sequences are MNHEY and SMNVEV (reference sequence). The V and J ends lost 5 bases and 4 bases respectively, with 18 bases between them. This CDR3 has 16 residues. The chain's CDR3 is CASSPSYMGPGNTIYF. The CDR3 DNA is TGTGCCAGCAGTCCATCTTACATGGGGCCAGGAAACACCATATATTTT.

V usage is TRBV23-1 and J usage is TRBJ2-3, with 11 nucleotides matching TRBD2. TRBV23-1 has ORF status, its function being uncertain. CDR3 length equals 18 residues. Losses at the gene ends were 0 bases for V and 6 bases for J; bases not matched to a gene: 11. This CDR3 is CASSQSHSLAGGPDTQYF. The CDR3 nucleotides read TGCGCCAGCAGTCAATCCCACTCCTTAGCGGGAGGGCCCGATACGCAGTATTTT.

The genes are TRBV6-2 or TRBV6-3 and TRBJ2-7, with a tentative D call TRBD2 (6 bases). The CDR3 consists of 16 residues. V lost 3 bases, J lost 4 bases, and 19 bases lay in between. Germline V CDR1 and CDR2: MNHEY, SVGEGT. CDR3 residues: CASSYTGGLPYYEQYF. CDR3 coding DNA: TGTGCCAGCAGTTATACTGGGGGGTTACCTTATTACGAGCAGTACTTC.

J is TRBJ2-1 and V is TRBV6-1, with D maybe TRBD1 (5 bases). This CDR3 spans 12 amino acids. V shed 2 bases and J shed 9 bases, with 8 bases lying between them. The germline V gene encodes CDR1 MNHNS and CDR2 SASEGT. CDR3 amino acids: CASSERGGEQFF. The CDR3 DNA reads TGTGCCAGCAGTGAAAGGGGCGGTGAGCAGTTCTTC.

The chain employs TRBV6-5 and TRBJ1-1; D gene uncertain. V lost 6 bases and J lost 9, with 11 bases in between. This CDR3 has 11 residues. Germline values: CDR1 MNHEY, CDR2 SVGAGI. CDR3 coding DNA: TGTGCCAGCAGCCCGGAGGTTAAAGCTTTCTTT. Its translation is CASSPEVKAFF.

In DNA, the CDR3 is TGTGCCAGCAGCCAAGATCTCAGGGGGAGATGGGAGACCCAGTACTTC. Translated: CASSQDLRGRWETQYF. V usage is TRBV4-2 and J usage is TRBJ2-5; 7 bases are a match to TRBD1. CDR1 is LGHNA and CDR2 is YNFKEQ in the germline V gene. This CDR3 spans 16 amino acids. V was pared by 0 bases and J by 5 bases, with 9 bases of the junction left unmatched.

The CDR3 is CATSRDRGSEQYF. CDR3 in DNA: TGTGCCACCAGCAGAGACAGGGGAAGTGAGCAGTACTTC. The V gene is TRBV15, the J gene TRBJ2-7; D perhaps matches TRBD1 (6 bases). Trimming removed 0 bases at V and 7 bases at J, with 10 bases between. CDR3 length: 13 residues. Germline loops: CDR1 LNHNV, CDR2 YYDKDF (reference sequence).

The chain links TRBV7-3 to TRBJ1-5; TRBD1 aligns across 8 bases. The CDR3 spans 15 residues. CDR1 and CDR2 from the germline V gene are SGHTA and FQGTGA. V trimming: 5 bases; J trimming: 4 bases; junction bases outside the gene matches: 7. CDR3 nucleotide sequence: TGTGCCAGCAGCCCCCCCTGGACAGGGAATCAGCCCCAGCATTTT. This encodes CASSPPWTGNQPQHF.

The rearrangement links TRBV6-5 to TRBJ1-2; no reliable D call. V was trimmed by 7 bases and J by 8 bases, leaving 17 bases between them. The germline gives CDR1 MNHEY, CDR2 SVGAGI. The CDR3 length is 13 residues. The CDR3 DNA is TGTGCCAGCACCCCGGGAACGGTTCTCGGCTACACCTTC. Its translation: CASTPGTVLGYTF.

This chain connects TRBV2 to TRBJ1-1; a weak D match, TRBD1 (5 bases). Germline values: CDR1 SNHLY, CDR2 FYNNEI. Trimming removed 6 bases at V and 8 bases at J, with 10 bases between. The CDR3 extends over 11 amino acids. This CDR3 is CASSLTVEAFF. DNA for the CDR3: TGTGCCAGCAGCCTGACAGTAGAAGCTTTCTTT. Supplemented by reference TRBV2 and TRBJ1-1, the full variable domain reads EPEVTQTPSHQVTQMGQEVILRCVPISNHLYFYWYRQILGQKVEFLVSFYNNEISEKSEIFDDQFSVERPDGSNFTLKIRSTKLEDSAMYFCASSLTVEAFFGQGTRLTVV.

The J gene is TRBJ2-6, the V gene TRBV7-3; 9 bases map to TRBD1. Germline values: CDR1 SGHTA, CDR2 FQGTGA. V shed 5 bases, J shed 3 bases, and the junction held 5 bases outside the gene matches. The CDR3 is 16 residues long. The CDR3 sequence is CASSGQGSSGANVLTF. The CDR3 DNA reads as TGTGCCAGCAGCGGACAGGGGAGTAGTGGGGCCAACGTCCTGACTTTC.

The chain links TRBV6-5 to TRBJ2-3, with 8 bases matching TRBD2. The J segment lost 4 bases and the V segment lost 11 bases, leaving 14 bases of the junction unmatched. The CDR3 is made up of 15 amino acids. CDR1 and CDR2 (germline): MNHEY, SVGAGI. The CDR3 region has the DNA TGTGCCGGGGCGGGGGGAAAAGCGGGCCCAGATACGCAGTATTTT. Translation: CAGAGGKAGPDTQYF.

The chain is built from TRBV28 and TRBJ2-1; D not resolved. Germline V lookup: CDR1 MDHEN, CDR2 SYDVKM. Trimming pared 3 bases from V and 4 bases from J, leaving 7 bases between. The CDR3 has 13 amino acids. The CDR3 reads CASSFLRYNEQFF. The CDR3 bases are TGTGCCAGCAGTTTTCTCAGGTACAATGAGCAGTTCTTC. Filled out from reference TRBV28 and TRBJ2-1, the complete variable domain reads DVKVTQSSRYLVKRTGEKVFLECVQDMDHENMFWYRQDPGLGLRLIYFSYDVKMKEKGDIPEGYSVSREKKERFSLILESASTNQTSMYLCASSFLRYNEQFFGPGTRLTVL.

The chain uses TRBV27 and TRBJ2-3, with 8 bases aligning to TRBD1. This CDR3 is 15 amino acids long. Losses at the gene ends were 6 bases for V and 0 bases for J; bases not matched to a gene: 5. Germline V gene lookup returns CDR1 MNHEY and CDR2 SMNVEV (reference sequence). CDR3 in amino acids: CASSNRDRSTDTQYF. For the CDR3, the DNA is TGTGCCAGCAGCAACCGGGACAGGAGCACAGATACGCAGTATTTT.

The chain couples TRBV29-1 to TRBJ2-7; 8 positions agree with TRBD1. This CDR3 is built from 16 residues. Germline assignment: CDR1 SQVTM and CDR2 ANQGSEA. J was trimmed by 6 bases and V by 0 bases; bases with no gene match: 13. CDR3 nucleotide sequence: TGCAGCGTTGAAGATAGTTGGCAGGGGGCGTCATCCGAGCAGTACTTC. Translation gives CSVEDSWQGASSEQYF.

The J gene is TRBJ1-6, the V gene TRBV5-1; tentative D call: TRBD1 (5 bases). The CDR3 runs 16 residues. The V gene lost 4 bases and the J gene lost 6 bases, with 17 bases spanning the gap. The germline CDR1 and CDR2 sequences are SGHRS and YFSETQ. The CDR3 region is CASSEGVVMGNSPLHF. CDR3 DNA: TGCGCCAGCAGCGAAGGGGTTGTGATGGGTAATTCACCCCTCCACTTT.